Listed here is a single TCR beta chain. Its target is not known. V was trimmed by 0 bases and J by 0 bases, leaving 6 bases between them. This CDR3 comprises 15 residues. Germline values: CDR1 LNHDA, CDR2 SQIVND (reference sequence). The source of the sample is a study of cytomegalovirus exposure and HLA in healthy donors. Study-wide background: Findings of an earlier analysis included around 120 million unique TCR beta sequences from 180 million or so T cells. Whole-study findings and limits: Per a later analysis, HLA-associated TCR beta chains showed more clonal expansion than other, equally common TCR beta chains. Among the sequence variants, a highly shared cluster was likely an artifact of sequencing.

Use of 60 Vbeta and 13 Jbeta primers characterized the PCR. Sequenced by immunoSEQ multiplex PCR; TCRdb stores in-frame clones only, minus some. The table lists more than 100,000 clones, 60% to 70% of them singletons. This receptor was taken from a woman aged 45-65 years in good health and CMV-seronegative. This chain uses TRBV19 with TRBJ1-5; D gene ambiguous. Sequences were obtained from PBMCs. This chain's CDR3 is CASSIETVSNQPQHF. DNA for the CDR3: TGTGCCAGTAGTATAGAAACTGTTAGCAATCAGCCCCAGCATTTT.